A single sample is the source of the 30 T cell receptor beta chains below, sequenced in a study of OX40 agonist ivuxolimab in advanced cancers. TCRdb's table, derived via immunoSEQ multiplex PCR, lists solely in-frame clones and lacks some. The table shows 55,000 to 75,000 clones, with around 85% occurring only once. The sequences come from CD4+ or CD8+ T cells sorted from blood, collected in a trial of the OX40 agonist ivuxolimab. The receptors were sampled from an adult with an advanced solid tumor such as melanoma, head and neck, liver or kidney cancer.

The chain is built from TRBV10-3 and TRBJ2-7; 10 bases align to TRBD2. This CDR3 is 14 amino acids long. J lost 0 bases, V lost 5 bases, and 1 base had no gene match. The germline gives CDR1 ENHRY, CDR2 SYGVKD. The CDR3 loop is CAISTSGNSYEQYF. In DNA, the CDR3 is TGTGCCATCAGTACTAGCGGGAACTCCTACGAGCAGTACTTC.

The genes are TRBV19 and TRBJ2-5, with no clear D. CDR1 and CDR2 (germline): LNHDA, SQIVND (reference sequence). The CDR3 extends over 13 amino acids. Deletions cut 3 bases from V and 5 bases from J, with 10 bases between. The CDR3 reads CASSMSGRETQYF. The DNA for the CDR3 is TGTGCCAGTAGTATGTCGGGCCGGGAGACCCAGTACTTC.

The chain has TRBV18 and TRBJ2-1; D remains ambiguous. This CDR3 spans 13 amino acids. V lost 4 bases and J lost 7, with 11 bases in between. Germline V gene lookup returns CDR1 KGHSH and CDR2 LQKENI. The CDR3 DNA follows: TGTGCCAGCTCACGGGATCCTTTAAATGAGCAGTTCTTC. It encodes CASSRDPLNEQFF.

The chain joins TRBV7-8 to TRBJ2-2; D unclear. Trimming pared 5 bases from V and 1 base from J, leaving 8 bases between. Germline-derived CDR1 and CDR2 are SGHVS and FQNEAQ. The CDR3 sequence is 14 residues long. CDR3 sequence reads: CASSLAGNTGELFF. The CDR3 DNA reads TGTGCCAGCAGCCTCGCAGGGAACACCGGGGAGCTGTTTTTT.

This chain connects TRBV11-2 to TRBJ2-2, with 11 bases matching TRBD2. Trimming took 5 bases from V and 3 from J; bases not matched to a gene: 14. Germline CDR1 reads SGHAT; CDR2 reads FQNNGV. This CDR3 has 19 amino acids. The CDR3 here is CASSQSIFSGRAYTGELFF. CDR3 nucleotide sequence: TGTGCCAGCAGCCAATCCATTTTTAGCGGGAGGGCCTACACCGGGGAGCTGTTTTTT.

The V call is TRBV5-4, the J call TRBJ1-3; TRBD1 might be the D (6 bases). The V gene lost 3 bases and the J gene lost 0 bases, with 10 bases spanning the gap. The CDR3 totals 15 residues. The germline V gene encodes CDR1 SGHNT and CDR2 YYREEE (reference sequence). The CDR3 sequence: CASSSGTYSGNTIYF. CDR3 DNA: TGTGCCAGCAGCTCCGGGACATACTCTGGAAACACCATATATTTT.

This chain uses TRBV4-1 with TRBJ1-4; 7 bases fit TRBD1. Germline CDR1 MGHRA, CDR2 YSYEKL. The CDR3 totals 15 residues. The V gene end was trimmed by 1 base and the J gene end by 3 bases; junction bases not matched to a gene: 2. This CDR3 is CASSQVRGANEKLFF. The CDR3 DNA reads TGCGCCAGCAGCCAAGTCAGGGGGGCTAATGAAAAACTGTTTTTT.

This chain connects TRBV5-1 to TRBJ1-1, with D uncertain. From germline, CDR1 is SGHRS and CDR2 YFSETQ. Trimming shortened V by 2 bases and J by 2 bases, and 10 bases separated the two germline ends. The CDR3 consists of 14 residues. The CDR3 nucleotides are TGCGCCAGCAGCTTACAGTCGTCCAACACTGAAGCTTTCTTT. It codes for CASSLQSSNTEAFF. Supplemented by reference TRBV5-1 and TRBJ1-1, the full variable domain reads KAGVTQTPRYLIKTRGQQVTLSCSPISGHRSVSWYQQTPGQGLQFLFEYFSETQRNKGNFPGRFSGRQFSNSRSEMNVSTLELGDSALYLCASSLQSSNTEAFFGQGTRLTVV.

CDR3 loop: CASSQDRAGGRRELFF. CDR3 bases: TGTGCCAGCAGCCAAGATCGCGCTGGGGGAAGGAGGGAGCTGTTTTTT. V gene TRBV14 combines with J gene TRBJ2-2; either TRBD1 or TRBD2 may supply D (5 bases each). The CDR3 contains 16 residues. CDR1 is SGHDN, CDR2 FVKESK, per germline. Trimming pared 0 bases from V and 9 bases from J, leaving 17 bases between.

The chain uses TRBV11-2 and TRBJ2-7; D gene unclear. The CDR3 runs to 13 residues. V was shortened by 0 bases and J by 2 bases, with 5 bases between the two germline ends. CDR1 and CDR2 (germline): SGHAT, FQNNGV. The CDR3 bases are TGTGCCAGCAGCTTAGATCTCACCTACGAGCAGTACTTC. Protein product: CASSLDLTYEQYF.

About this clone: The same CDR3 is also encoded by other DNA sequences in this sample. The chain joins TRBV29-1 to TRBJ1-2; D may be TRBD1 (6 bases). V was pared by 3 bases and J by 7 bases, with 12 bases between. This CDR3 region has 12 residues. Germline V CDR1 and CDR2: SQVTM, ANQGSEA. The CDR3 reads CSVEGGAGGYTF. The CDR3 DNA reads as TGCAGCGTTGAGGGGGGGGCTGGTGGCTACACCTTC.

The CDR3 is CAISESGTGGEGQYF. CDR3 sequence (DNA): TGTGCCATCAGTGAGTCCGGGACAGGTGGGGAAGGGCAGTACTTC. The rearrangement joins TRBV10-3 to TRBJ2-7, with TRBD1 identical over 8 bases. This CDR3 comprises 15 residues. Trimming cost V 0 bases and J 9 bases; bases outside gene matches: 10. Germline V gene lookup returns CDR1 ENHRY and CDR2 SYGVKD.

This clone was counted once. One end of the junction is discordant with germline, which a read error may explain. CDR3 region: CASSKDRAQGTQYF. The CDR3 coding sequence is TGTGCCAGCAGCAAGGACAGGGCCCAAGGGACCCAGTACTTC. This chain links TRBV7-7 with TRBJ2-5, with 8 bases aligning to TRBD1. CDR3 length equals 14 residues. Germline assignment: CDR1 SSHAT and CDR2 FNYEAQ (reference sequence).

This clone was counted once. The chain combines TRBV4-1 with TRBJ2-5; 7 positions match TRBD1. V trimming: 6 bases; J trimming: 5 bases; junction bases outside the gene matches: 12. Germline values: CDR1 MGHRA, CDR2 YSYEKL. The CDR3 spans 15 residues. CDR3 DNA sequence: TGCGCCAGCAGGTTGACCGGGACAGTAATTGAGACCCAGTACTTC. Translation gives CASRLTGTVIETQYF.

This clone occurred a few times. In nucleotides, the CDR3 is TGCGCCAGCAGCTTAACCGGAAAACTGTTTTTT. Translation gives CASSLTGKLFF. The chain couples TRBV5-1 to TRBJ1-4; D gene unclear. Germline-derived CDR1 and CDR2 are SGHRS and YFSETQ. The V and J ends lost 2 bases and 10 bases respectively, with 6 bases between them. CDR3 length equals 11 residues.

Here the CDR3 reads CASSSWGLAYNEQFF. Here the CDR3 DNA reads TGTGCCAGCAGTTCCTGGGGACTAGCTTACAATGAGCAGTTCTTC. V is TRBV5-6 and J is TRBJ2-1; 9 bases fit TRBD2. The CDR3 covers 15 residues. V shed 5 bases and J 4 bases; nucleotides not matched to a gene: 7. Germline CDR1 and CDR2: SGHDT and YYEEEE.

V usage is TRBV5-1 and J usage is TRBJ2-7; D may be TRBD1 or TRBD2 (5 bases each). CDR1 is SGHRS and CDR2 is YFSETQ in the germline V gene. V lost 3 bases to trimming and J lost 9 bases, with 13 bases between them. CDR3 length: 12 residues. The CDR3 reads CASSSGEGRQYF. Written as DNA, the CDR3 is TGCGCCAGCAGCTCAGGAGAGGGGAGGCAGTACTTC.

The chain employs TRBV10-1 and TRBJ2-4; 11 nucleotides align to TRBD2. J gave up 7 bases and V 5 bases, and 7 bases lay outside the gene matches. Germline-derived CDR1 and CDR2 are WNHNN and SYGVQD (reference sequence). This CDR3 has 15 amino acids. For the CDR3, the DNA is TGCGCCAGCAGTCCGACCTTAGCGGGAGGGAACATTCAGTACTTC. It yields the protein CASSPTLAGGNIQYF.

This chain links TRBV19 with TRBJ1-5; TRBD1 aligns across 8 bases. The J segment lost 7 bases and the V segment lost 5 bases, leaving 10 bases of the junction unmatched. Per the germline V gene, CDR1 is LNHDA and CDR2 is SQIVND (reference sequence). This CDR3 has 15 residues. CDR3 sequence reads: CASSGGTGGGQPQHF. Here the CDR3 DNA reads TGTGCCAGTAGTGGGGGGACAGGTGGTGGGCAGCCCCAGCATTTT.

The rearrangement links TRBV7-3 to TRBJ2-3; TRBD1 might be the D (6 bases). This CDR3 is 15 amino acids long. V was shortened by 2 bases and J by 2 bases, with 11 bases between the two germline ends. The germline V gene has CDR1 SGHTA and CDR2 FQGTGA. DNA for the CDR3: TGTGCCAGCAGCTTACAGGGGCCCTTCACAGATACGCAGTATTTT. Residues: CASSLQGPFTDTQYF.

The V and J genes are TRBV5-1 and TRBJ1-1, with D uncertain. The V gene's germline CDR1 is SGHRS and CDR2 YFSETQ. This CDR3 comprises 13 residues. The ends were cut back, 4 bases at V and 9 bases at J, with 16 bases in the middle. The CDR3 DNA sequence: TGCGCCAGCAGCACTAGCTGGGGTCAGCAAGCTTTCTTT. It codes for CASSTSWGQQAFF.

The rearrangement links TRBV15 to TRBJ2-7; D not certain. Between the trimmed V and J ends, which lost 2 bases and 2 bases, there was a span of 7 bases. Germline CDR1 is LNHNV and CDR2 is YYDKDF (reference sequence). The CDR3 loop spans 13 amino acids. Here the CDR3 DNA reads TGTGCCACCAGCAGAACCTCTCCCTACGAGCAGTACTTC. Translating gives CATSRTSPYEQYF.

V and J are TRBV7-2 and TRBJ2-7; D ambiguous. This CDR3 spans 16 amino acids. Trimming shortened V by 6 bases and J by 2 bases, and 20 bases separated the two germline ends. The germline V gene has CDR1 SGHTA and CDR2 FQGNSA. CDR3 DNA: TGTGCCAGCAGTTATTCCCTTGCAGCCACACCCTACGAGCAGTACTTC. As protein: CASSYSLAATPYEQYF.

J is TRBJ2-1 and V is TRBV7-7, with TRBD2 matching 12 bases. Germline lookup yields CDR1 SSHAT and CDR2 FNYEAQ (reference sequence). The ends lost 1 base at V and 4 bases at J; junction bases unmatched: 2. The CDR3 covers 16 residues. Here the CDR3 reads CASSLELAGGYNEQFF. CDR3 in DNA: TGTGCCAGCAGCTTAGAACTAGCGGGGGGATACAATGAGCAGTTCTTC.

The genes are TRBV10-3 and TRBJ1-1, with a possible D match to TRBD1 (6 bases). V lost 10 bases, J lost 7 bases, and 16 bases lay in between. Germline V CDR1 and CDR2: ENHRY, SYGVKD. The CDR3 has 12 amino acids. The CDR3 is CASLGHHSEAFF. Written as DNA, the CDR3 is TGTGCCAGCTTGGGACATCACAGTGAAGCTTTCTTT.

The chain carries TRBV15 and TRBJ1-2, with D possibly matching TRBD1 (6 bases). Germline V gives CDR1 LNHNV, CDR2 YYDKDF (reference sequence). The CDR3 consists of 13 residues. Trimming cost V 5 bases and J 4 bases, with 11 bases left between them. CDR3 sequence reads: CATSGGARYGYTF. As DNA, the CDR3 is TGTGCCACCAGCGGGGGCGCGCGCTATGGCTACACCTTC.

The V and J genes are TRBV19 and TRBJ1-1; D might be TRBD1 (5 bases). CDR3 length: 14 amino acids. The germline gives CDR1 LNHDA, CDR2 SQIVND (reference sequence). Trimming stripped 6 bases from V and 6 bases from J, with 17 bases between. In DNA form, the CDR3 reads TGTGCCAGTAGCCTGTGGGGCCGCGGGGCTGAAGCTTTCTTT. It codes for CASSLWGRGAEAFF.

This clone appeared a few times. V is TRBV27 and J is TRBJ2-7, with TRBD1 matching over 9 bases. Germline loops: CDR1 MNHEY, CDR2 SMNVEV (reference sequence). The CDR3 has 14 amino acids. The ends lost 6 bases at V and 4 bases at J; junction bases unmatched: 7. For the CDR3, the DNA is TGTGCCAGCAGGACAGGGGGTGCGCGGTACGAGCAGTACTTC. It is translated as CASRTGGARYEQYF.

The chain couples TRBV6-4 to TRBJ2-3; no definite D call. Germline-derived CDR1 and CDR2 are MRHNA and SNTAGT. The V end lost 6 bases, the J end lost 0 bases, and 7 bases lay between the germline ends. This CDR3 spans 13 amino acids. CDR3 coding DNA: TGTGCCAGCAGCTCGACTAGCACAGATACGCAGTATTTT. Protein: CASSSTSTDTQYF.

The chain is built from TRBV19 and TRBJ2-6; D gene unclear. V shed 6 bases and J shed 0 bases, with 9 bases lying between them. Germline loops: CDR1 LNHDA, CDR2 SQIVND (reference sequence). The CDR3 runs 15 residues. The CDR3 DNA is TGTGCCAGTAGAGCACAGAACTCTGGGGCCAACGTCCTGACTTTC. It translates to CASRAQNSGANVLTF.